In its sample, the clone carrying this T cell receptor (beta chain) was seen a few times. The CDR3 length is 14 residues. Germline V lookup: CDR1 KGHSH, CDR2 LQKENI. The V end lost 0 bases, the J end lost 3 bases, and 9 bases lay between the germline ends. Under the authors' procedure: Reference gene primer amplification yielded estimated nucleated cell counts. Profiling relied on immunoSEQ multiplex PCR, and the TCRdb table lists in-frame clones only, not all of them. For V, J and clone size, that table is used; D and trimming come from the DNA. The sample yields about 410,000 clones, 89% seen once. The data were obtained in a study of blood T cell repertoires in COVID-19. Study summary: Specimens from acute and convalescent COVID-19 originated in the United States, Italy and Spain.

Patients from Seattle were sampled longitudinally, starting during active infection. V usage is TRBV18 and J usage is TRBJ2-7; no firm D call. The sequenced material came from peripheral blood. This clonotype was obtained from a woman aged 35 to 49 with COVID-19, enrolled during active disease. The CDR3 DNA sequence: TGTGCCAGCTCACCACCGAAGGAGCTCTACGAGCAGTACTTC. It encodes CASSPPKELYEQYF.